This is a list of T cell receptor beta chains from one sample in a study of technical replicates of blood from several donors. The repertoire was sequenced with immunoSEQ multiplex PCR; TCRdb's copy has only in-frame clones and lacks some. Here the sample spans under 90,000 clones, around 94% being singletons. Sample: T cells isolated from PBMCs. These receptors were obtained from a human donor in good health. Both conserved end residues are part of each CDR3. The D gene is left open where the match is weak. Expanded clones are given a class, and other clones once, few, many or no size at all.

D gene: TRBD1; J gene: TRBJ1-5; V gene: TRBV27; clone size: NA; CDR3 DNA: TGTGCCAGCAGTCTACACTACGCCGACAGGGTAGAGCAGCCCCAGCATTTT; CDR3 protein: CASSLHYADRVEQPQHF
D gene: TRBD2; J gene: TRBJ2-2; V gene: TRBV10-3; clone size: once; CDR3 DNA: TGTGCCATCAGTGAGTGGTTGCTAGCGGGAGAGGGCACCGGGGAGCTGTTTTTT; CDR3 protein: CAISEWLLAGEGTGELFF
D gene: NA; J gene: TRBJ2-7; V gene: TRBV28; clone size: NA; CDR3 DNA: TGTGCCAGCAGTTTGGTAGGGGACTACGAGCAGTACTTC; CDR3 protein: CASSLVGDYEQYF
D gene: TRBD2; J gene: TRBJ2-3; V gene: TRBV5-1; clone size: NA; CDR3 DNA: TGCGCCAGCAGCGGGGGGACTAGCGGGCCTAGGACAGATACGCAGTATTTT; CDR3 protein: CASSGGTSGPRTDTQYF
D gene: NA; J gene: TRBJ1-5; V gene: TRBV21-1; clone size: NA; CDR3 DNA: TGTGCCAGCAGCAAAAAGTGGACAGGGGGCGCGGTGAGCAATCAGCCCCAGCATTTT; CDR3 protein: CASSKKWTGGAVSNQPQHF
D gene: NA; J gene: TRBJ1-2; V gene: TRBV10-3; clone size: NA; CDR3 DNA: TGTGCCATCAGTGCCCCGGACAGCTTCGTTAACTATGGCTACACCTTC; CDR3 protein: CAISAPDSFVNYGYTF
D gene: NA; J gene: TRBJ2-2; V gene: TRBV29-1; clone size: NA; CDR3 DNA: TGCAGCGTTGAAACGGTGAACACCGGGGAGCTGTTTTTT; CDR3 protein: CSVETVNTGELFF
D gene: TRBD1; J gene: TRBJ2-7; V gene: TRBV18; clone size: NA; CDR3 DNA: TGTGCCAGCTCACTTCGGGACAGGGGCTCCTACGAGCAGTACTTC; CDR3 protein: CASSLRDRGSYEQYF
D gene: NA; J gene: TRBJ2-7; V gene: TRBV7-9; clone size: NA; CDR3 DNA: TGTGCCAGCAACCGACTCGGTTCTACCGACGAGCAGTACTTC; CDR3 protein: CASNRLGSTDEQYF
D gene: NA; J gene: TRBJ1-5; V gene: TRBV10-3; clone size: NA; CDR3 DNA: TGTGCCATCAGTGAGTTGGGGACGGGGGGGAATCAGCCCCAGCATTTT; CDR3 protein: CAISELGTGGNQPQHF
D gene: TRBD1; J gene: TRBJ1-1; V gene: TRBV19; clone size: NA; CDR3 DNA: TGTGCCAGCGTCCGCGACAGGGGTCAAGGAGAAGCTTTCTTT; CDR3 protein: CASVRDRGQGEAFF
D gene: TRBD2; J gene: TRBJ2-7; V gene: TRBV7-2; clone size: NA; CDR3 DNA: TGTGCCAGCAGCTTAGTGTCGGTGTTAGCGGGGGCCTACGAGCAGTACTTC; CDR3 protein: CASSLVSVLAGAYEQYF
D gene: NA; J gene: TRBJ2-5; V gene: TRBV25-1; clone size: once; CDR3 DNA: TGTGCCAGCAGTGGCTCGGGGGAGACCCAGTACTTC; CDR3 protein: CASSGSGETQYF
D gene: TRBD1; J gene: TRBJ2-7; V gene: TRBV5-6; clone size: NA; CDR3 DNA: TGTGCCAGCAGCCATCAGGGGGCATGGGAGCAGTACTTC; CDR3 protein: CASSHQGAWEQYF
D gene: NA; J gene: TRBJ2-1; V gene: TRBV10-2; clone size: NA; CDR3 DNA: TGCGCCAGCGAAGCGCCTACGGGTAATGAGCAGTTCTTC; CDR3 protein: CASEAPTGNEQFF
D gene: TRBD1; J gene: TRBJ1-2; V gene: TRBV27; clone size: NA; CDR3 DNA: TGTGCCAGCAGTTCTACTGAAAAAGACAGGGGGCTTGGCTATGGCTACACCTTC; CDR3 protein: CASSSTEKDRGLGYGYTF
D gene: NA; J gene: TRBJ2-1; V gene: TRBV28; clone size: NA; CDR3 DNA: TGTGCCAGCAGGGTTGGACTCCTCAACACCTACAATGAGCAGTTCTTC; CDR3 protein: CASRVGLLNTYNEQFF
D gene: NA; J gene: TRBJ1-2; V gene: TRBV7-9; clone size: once; CDR3 DNA: TGTGCCAGCAGCGTACCTCGGACGGGGGACTATGGCTACACCTTC; CDR3 protein: CASSVPRTGDYGYTF
D gene: NA; J gene: TRBJ1-1; V gene: TRBV19; clone size: once; CDR3 DNA: TGTGCCAGTAGGGTGACAGGTACGGTCACTGAAGCTTTCTTT; CDR3 protein: CASRVTGTVTEAFF
D gene: NA; J gene: TRBJ1-6; V gene: TRBV6-5; clone size: NA; CDR3 DNA: TGTGCCAGCAGTTACCGGGAGTATTATAATTCACCCCTCCACTTT; CDR3 protein: CASSYREYYNSPLHF
D gene: TRBD1; J gene: TRBJ2-7; V gene: TRBV30; clone size: NA; CDR3 DNA: TGTGCCGGACAGGGGGGTAACGAGCAGTACTTC; CDR3 protein: CAGQGGNEQYF
D gene: NA; J gene: TRBJ1-1; V gene: TRBV28; clone size: NA; CDR3 DNA: TGTGCCAGCAGTTTAACGGACACTGAAGCTTTCTTT; CDR3 protein: CASSLTDTEAFF
D gene: NA; J gene: TRBJ2-4; V gene: TRBV6-6; clone size: NA; CDR3 DNA: TGTGCCAGCAGTCGAACTAAAAACATTCAGTACTTC; CDR3 protein: CASSRTKNIQYF
D gene: TRBD2; J gene: TRBJ2-1; V gene: TRBV2; clone size: NA; CDR3 DNA: TGTGCCAGCAGTGAATTAGCGGGAGTGGGCTCCTACAATGAGCAGTTCTTC; CDR3 protein: CASSELAGVGSYNEQFF
D gene: TRBD2; J gene: TRBJ2-3; V gene: TRBV4-2; clone size: once; CDR3 DNA: TGTGCCAGCAGCCAACCTACTAGCGGGTCCGGCGGGACAGATACGCAGTATTTT; CDR3 protein: CASSQPTSGSGGTDTQYF
D gene: NA; J gene: TRBJ1-1; V gene: TRBV29-1; clone size: NA; CDR3 DNA: TGCAGCGTTGACTTGGACGGGATGAACACTGAAGCTTTCTTT; CDR3 protein: CSVDLDGMNTEAFF
D gene: TRBD1; J gene: TRBJ1-6; V gene: TRBV5-1; clone size: NA; CDR3 DNA: TGCGCCAGCACCCCACAGGGGCCCGATTCACCCCTCCACTTT; CDR3 protein: CASTPQGPDSPLHF
D gene: NA; J gene: TRBJ1-5; V gene: TRBV6-1; clone size: NA; CDR3 DNA: TGTGCCAGCAGTGAATTCTCAGGTCAGCCCCAGCATTTT; CDR3 protein: CASSEFSGQPQHF
D gene: NA; J gene: TRBJ2-2; V gene: TRBV27; clone size: NA; CDR3 DNA: TGTGCCAGCAGTTTTGGACTGAGCGGGGAGCTGTTTTTT; CDR3 protein: CASSFGLSGELFF
D gene: NA; J gene: TRBJ2-3; V gene: TRBV2; clone size: NA; CDR3 DNA: TGTGCCAGCAGTGAAGCATCACAGGATACGCAGTATTTT; CDR3 protein: CASSEASQDTQYF
D gene: NA; J gene: TRBJ1-1; V gene: TRBV14; clone size: NA; CDR3 DNA: TGTGCCAGCAGCCAAGATTCACAGGTGAACACTGAAGCTTTCTTT; CDR3 protein: CASSQDSQVNTEAFF
D gene: TRBD2; J gene: TRBJ2-7; V gene: TRBV29-1; clone size: NA; CDR3 DNA: TGCAGCGTCGTACCCTATGGGACTAGCGACTACTACGAGCAGTACTTC; CDR3 protein: CSVVPYGTSDYYEQYF
D gene: NA; J gene: TRBJ1-3; V gene: TRBV28; clone size: NA; CDR3 DNA: TGTGCCAGCAGTTTATCTGGCAGGGGAAACACCATATATTTT; CDR3 protein: CASSLSGRGNTIYF
D gene: NA; J gene: TRBJ2-5; V gene: TRBV5-1; clone size: NA; CDR3 DNA: TGCGCCAGCAGCTTGTCCCCAGGGGAAGAGACCCAGTACTTC; CDR3 protein: CASSLSPGEETQYF
D gene: NA; J gene: TRBJ2-2; V gene: TRBV6-5; clone size: NA; CDR3 DNA: TGTGCCAGCAGTCTCAGGAGGGGCACCGGGGAGCTGTTTTTT; CDR3 protein: CASSLRRGTGELFF
D gene: NA; J gene: TRBJ2-1; V gene: TRBV19; clone size: NA; CDR3 DNA: TGTGCCAGTAGTATCAGCAATGAGCAGTTCTTC; CDR3 protein: CASSISNEQFF
D gene: NA; J gene: TRBJ1-1; V gene: TRBV7-9; clone size: once; CDR3 DNA: TGTGCCAGCAGCCTACAGTGGAACACTGAAGCTTTCTTT; CDR3 protein: CASSLQWNTEAFF
D gene: TRBD2; J gene: TRBJ2-7; V gene: TRBV14; clone size: NA; CDR3 DNA: TGTGCCAGCAGCTTAGCGGGAGGTTCCTACGAGCAGTACTTC; CDR3 protein: CASSLAGGSYEQYF
D gene: TRBD2; J gene: TRBJ2-7; V gene: TRBV18; clone size: NA; CDR3 DNA: TGTGCCAGCTCACCACGGATAGCGGGGATCTACGAGCAGTACTTC; CDR3 protein: CASSPRIAGIYEQYF
D gene: NA; J gene: TRBJ2-3; V gene: TRBV6-5; clone size: NA; CDR3 DNA: TGTGCCAGCAACCCCAGGCCGTATACCACAGATACGCAGTATTTT; CDR3 protein: CASNPRPYTTDTQYF
D gene: NA; J gene: TRBJ2-7; V gene: TRBV4-2; clone size: NA; CDR3 DNA: TGTGCCAGCAGCCAAGAAAGCGGAAGGGGAGGACCTATATACGAGCAGTACTTC; CDR3 protein: CASSQESGRGGPIYEQYF
D gene: NA; J gene: TRBJ2-5; V gene: TRBV5-1; clone size: NA; CDR3 DNA: TGCGCCAGCAGTTACAAAGAGACCCAGTACTTC; CDR3 protein: CASSYKETQYF
D gene: NA; J gene: TRBJ2-1; V gene: TRBV19; clone size: NA; CDR3 DNA: TGTGCCAGTAGTATAGATCTTTTATATGAGCAGTTCTTC; CDR3 protein: CASSIDLLYEQFF
D gene: TRBD1; J gene: TRBJ1-5; V gene: TRBV19; clone size: NA; CDR3 DNA: TGTGCCAGTGCCCGACAGGGACAAGGGCAGCCCCAGCATTTT; CDR3 protein: CASARQGQGQPQHF
D gene: NA; J gene: TRBJ2-1; V gene: TRBV6-5; clone size: NA; CDR3 DNA: TGTGCCAGCAGTTACTCCACAGGGAGCTCCTACAATGAGCAGTTCTTC; CDR3 protein: CASSYSTGSSYNEQFF